The present TCR beta chain was sequenced within a study of regulatory T cells in long-lasting Graves disease. At the level of the study: Freshly diagnosed Graves' patients had used antithyroid drugs for under 3 months.

The CDR3 has 14 residues. Trimming shortened V by 4 bases and J by 8 bases, and 15 bases separated the two germline ends. This clonotype was observed a single time. Its specificity is not known. Construction of the TCR beta libraries employed iRepertoire HTBI primers in conjunction with Arm-PCR of CDR3 regions. TCRdb used MiXCR to reprocess the multiplex PCR reads, holding one entry per CDR3 protein. The table has 450,000 to 600,000 distinct CDR3 sequences, approximately 13% seen once; the top ten hold 10%. Time point given: newly diagnosed GD, antithyroid drugs for less than 3 months. RNA isolated from PBMCs was used to make the TCR library. Study-wide findings and caveats: Persistent disease showed a preference for TRBV28, TRBJ1-2 and TRBJ2-5.

The same data also contributed to another study, on T cells in Graves' hyperthyroidism and ophthalmopathy. That work adds: The model made its ophthalmopathy prediction, and onset followed a median approximately 6.5 months later.

The TCR was taken from a man between 25 and 39 years old with Graves disease. Sample: peripheral blood mononuclear cells (PBMCs), taken at new diagnosis, from a patient treated with antithyroid drugs. The gene calls are TRBV12-3 or TRBV12-4 and TRBJ2-1; possibly TRBD2 for D (6 bases). CDR3 protein: CASSSPGTGDEQFF. The CDR3 DNA reads TGTGCCAGCAGTTCACCAGGGACGGGGGATGAGCAGTTCTTC.